A selection of T cell receptor beta chains follows, all from one sample in a study of cytomegalovirus exposure and HLA in healthy donors. TCRdb keeps only in-frame clones here, not all; method: immunoSEQ multiplex PCR. Of some 150,000 clones listed, around 78% were seen once; the top ten hold over 1.5%. The specimen sequenced was PBMCs. These receptors were obtained from a man aged 40-49 years in good health and CMV-seronegative. The CDR3 runs from the conserved cysteine through the conserved F or W. A D gene is named only where the DNA matches it firmly. Part of the rows lack a size; the others show once, few, many or a class for expanded clones.

V	J	size	D	CDR3	DNA
TRBV7-8	TRBJ1-1	.	.	CASSLVSREVAFF	TGTGCCAGCAGCTTAGTATCCAGGGAGGTAGCTTTCTTT
TRBV6-6	TRBJ1-1	.	.	CASSFLPDREAFF	TGTGCCAGCAGCTTCCTACCGGACAGAGAAGCTTTCTTT
TRBV7-6	TRBJ1-2	once	.	CASSLASGYGYTF	TGTGCCAGCAGCTTAGCGTCAGGTTATGGCTACACCTTC
TRBV7-2	TRBJ2-3	.	TRBD2	CASSTRGGDTQYF	TGTGCCAGCAGCACCCGGGGGGGAGATACGCAGTATTTT
TRBV6-5	TRBJ1-2	.	TRBD1	CASSRQGRYGYTF	TGTGCCAGCAGTCGACAGGGCCGCTATGGCTACACCTTC
TRBV19	TRBJ2-1	.	TRBD2	CASSHYPGTSRYNEQFF	TGTGCCAGTAGCCACTACCCCGGGACTAGCCGCTACAATGAGCAGTTCTTC
TRBV13	TRBJ2-1	.	TRBD2	CASSSSGGGLNNEQFF	TGTGCCAGCAGCAGTAGCGGGGGGGGCCTTAACAATGAGCAGTTCTTC
TRBV7-2	TRBJ2-7	.	TRBD1	CASTRGDSKTYEQYF	TGTGCCAGCACAAGAGGGGACAGTAAGACCTACGAGCAGTACTTC
TRBV4-3	TRBJ2-7	few	TRBD1	CASSQEAGTGGYEQYF	TGCGCCAGCAGCCAAGAGGCCGGGACAGGGGGCTACGAGCAGTACTTC
TRBV5-6	TRBJ2-3	.	.	CASSVGGRTDTQYF	TGTGCCAGCAGCGTCGGGGGTCGCACAGATACGCAGTATTTT
TRBV5-5	TRBJ1-2	.	.	CASSSSGTRGYTF	TGTGCCAGCAGCTCATCCGGGACAAGAGGCTACACCTTC
TRBV9	TRBJ2-1	.	TRBD2	CASSALVAGEYDEQFF	TGTGCCAGCAGCGCCTTAGTCGCGGGAGAATATGATGAGCAGTTCTTC
TRBV14	TRBJ2-5	.	TRBD2	CASLSGREGHAETQYF	TGTGCCAGCCTCAGCGGGCGGGAGGGCCACGCAGAGACCCAGTACTTC
TRBV9	TRBJ1-2	.	TRBD1	CASGSDRAFYGYTF	TGTGCCAGCGGAAGCGACAGGGCGTTCTATGGCTACACCTTC
TRBV2	TRBJ2-7	few	.	CASRDSYEQYF	TGTGCCAGCAGGGACAGCTACGAGCAGTACTTC
TRBV4-1	TRBJ2-1	.	TRBD1	CASSHGQGFEADNEQFF	TGCGCCAGCAGCCATGGACAGGGTTTCGAGGCTGACAATGAGCAGTTCTTC
TRBV5-6	TRBJ2-7	.	TRBD1	CASSLGGTASYEQYF	TGTGCCAGCAGCTTGGGGGGGACAGCAAGTTACGAGCAGTACTTC
TRBV6-4	TRBJ2-2	few	.	CASSVFGGNTGELFF	TGTGCCAGCAGTGTCTTTGGCGGGAACACCGGGGAGCTGTTTTTT
TRBV2	TRBJ1-3	.	.	CASSTSDSGNTIYF	TGTGCCAGCAGCACCTCAGACTCTGGAAACACCATATATTTT
TRBV2	TRBJ2-7	.	.	CASSKLTGYEQYF	TGTGCCAGCAGTAAATTGACAGGTTACGAGCAGTACTTC
TRBV27	TRBJ1-6	.	TRBD1	CASSFSTGGESPLHF	TGTGCCAGCAGTTTTTCGACAGGGGGTGAATCACCCCTCCACTTT
TRBV25-1	TRBJ1-2	few	.	CASSGSYGYTF	TGTGCCAGCAGTGGCAGTTATGGCTACACCTTC
TRBV4-3	TRBJ2-1	once	.	CASSWGRGSYNEQFF	TGCGCCAGCAGCTGGGGCAGGGGTTCCTACAATGAGCAGTTCTTC
TRBV6-5	TRBJ2-7	.	TRBD1	CASSYHGQESYEQYF	TGTGCCAGCAGTTACCATGGACAGGAGTCCTACGAGCAGTACTTC
TRBV11-3	TRBJ2-5	few	TRBD2	CASSLGLAGRETQYF	TGTGCCAGCAGCTTAGGACTAGCGGGGAGAGAGACCCAGTACTTC
TRBV7-3	TRBJ2-5	.	.	CASSLTGGETQYF	TGTGCCAGCAGCTTAACGGGGGGAGAGACCCAGTACTTC
TRBV18	TRBJ2-1	.	TRBD1	CASSPQGADVTSNEQFF	TGTGCCAGCTCACCACAGGGGGCGGACGTTACCAGCAATGAGCAGTTCTTC
TRBV7-2	TRBJ2-7	.	.	CASSPGLSYPYEQYF	TGTGCCAGCAGCCCGGGACTCTCCTACCCTTACGAGCAGTACTTC
TRBV5-6	TRBJ2-3	.	.	CASSLAFSGTDTQYF	TGTGCCAGCAGCTTGGCGTTTTCCGGGACAGATACGCAGTATTTT
TRBV18	TRBJ1-4	.	.	CASSPPTNGDEKLFF	TGTGCCAGCTCACCACCAACGAACGGGGATGAAAAACTGTTTTTT
TRBV6-1	TRBJ2-6	.	TRBD1	CASSEEGARAGANVLTF	TGTGCCAGCAGTGAAGAGGGGGCGCGAGCAGGGGCCAACGTCCTGACTTTC
TRBV28	TRBJ1-5	.	.	CASRGGRGGNQPQHF	TGTGCCAGCAGGGGGGGGCGGGGCGGAAATCAGCCCCAGCATTTT
TRBV5-8	TRBJ2-1	.	.	CASSPAGRSYNEQFF	TGTGCCAGCAGCCCAGCGGGTAGATCCTACAATGAGCAGTTCTTC
TRBV7-9	TRBJ1-5	.	.	CASSLDSQPQHF	TGTGCCAGCAGCTTAGATAGTCAGCCCCAGCATTTT
TRBV5-1	TRBJ1-1	.	TRBD1	CASTGGVEAFF	TGCGCCAGCACAGGGGGCGTGGAAGCTTTCTTT
TRBV2	TRBJ2-3	.	TRBD2	CASSEIGRGGPDTQYF	TGTGCCAGCAGTGAGATTGGGCGGGGGGGGCCAGATACGCAGTATTTT
TRBV5-1	TRBJ2-1	.	TRBD2	CASSLALGGNEQFF	TGCGCCAGCAGCTTGGCGTTGGGGGGGAATGAGCAGTTCTTC
TRBV5-1	TRBJ1-4	.	TRBD1	CASSPSGQGQIVVEKLFF	TGCGCCAGCAGCCCGTCCGGACAGGGTCAAATCGTCGTTGAAAAACTGTTTTTT
TRBV11-1	TRBJ2-3	.	.	CASSVRQPDTQYF	TGTGCCAGCAGCGTTAGACAGCCAGATACGCAGTATTTT
TRBV4-1	TRBJ2-7	few	TRBD1	CASSQGAQGWYEQYF	TGCGCCAGCAGCCAAGGGGCACAGGGGTGGTACGAGCAGTACTTC
TRBV6-4	TRBJ2-1	.	TRBD2	CASSDWGGGNEQFF	TGTGCCAGCAGTGACTGGGGGGGTGGGAATGAGCAGTTCTTC
TRBV5-4	TRBJ1-6	.	TRBD1	CASSLDRGSNSPLHF	TGTGCCAGCAGCTTGGACAGGGGTAGTAATTCACCCCTCCACTTT
TRBV9	TRBJ1-4	once	.	CASSLGGENEKLFF	TGTGCCAGCAGCCTGGGAGGGGAGAATGAAAAACTGTTTTTT
TRBV1	TRBJ1-5	once	.	CTSSQGANSCQPQHF	TGCACCAGCAGCCAAGGGGCCAACAGTTGTCAGCCCCAGCATTTT
TRBV27	TRBJ2-1	.	TRBD2	CASSAGTSGSYNEQFF	TGTGCCAGCAGTGCCGGGACTAGCGGGTCCTACAATGAGCAGTTCTTC
TRBV28	TRBJ1-1	.	TRBD1	CASSSGNRGTTEAFF	TGTGCCAGCAGCTCAGGTAACAGGGGTACCACTGAAGCTTTCTTT
TRBV7-6	TRBJ1-1	.	.	CASSPSGETEAFF	TGTGCCAGCAGTCCCTCAGGGGAGACTGAAGCTTTCTTT
TRBV19	TRBJ2-3	few	.	CASSAGAEDTQYF	TGTGCCAGTTCTGCGGGGGCAGAGGATACGCAGTATTTT
TRBV20-1	TRBJ2-7	few	.	CSVRGGFEQYF	TGCAGTGTAAGAGGGGGTTTTGAGCAGTACTTC
TRBV7-6	TRBJ2-2	.	TRBD2	CASSLTSGWNTGELFF	TGTGCCAGCAGCTTAACTAGCGGGTGGAACACCGGGGAGCTGTTTTTT
TRBV5-5	TRBJ2-7	once	.	CASSLPTTGGGQYEQYF	TGTGCCAGCAGCTTGCCTACAACAGGAGGGGGACAGTACGAGCAGTACTTC
TRBV7-2	TRBJ2-7	.	TRBD1	CASSLRQGPYEQYF	TGTGCCAGCAGCCTAAGACAGGGACCATACGAGCAGTACTTC
TRBV6-1	TRBJ2-7	.	.	CASRAAVAYEQYF	TGTGCCAGCAGGGCCGCAGTGGCCTACGAGCAGTACTTC